This record covers a single T cell receptor (beta chain). MiXCR, applied by TCRdb to the RT-PCR reads, yields one record per CDR3 protein. Among about 570,000 distinct CDR3 sequences listed, about 11% were seen once. The CDR3 spans 15 residues. V was clipped by 6 bases and J by 3 bases; unmatched bases: 10. Germline-derived CDR1 and CDR2 are MNHEY and SMNVEV (reference sequence). This sample is part of a study of response to subunit inactivated influenza vaccine. In addition, the sample was reused for a study of T cells expressing NK-cell markers. As that study records: Generation of TCR beta cDNA was performed by 5'RACE template switching incorporating UMIs. Among a few donors, these clonotypes also ranked first in the CD3+CD56-NKG2C+ fraction.

The genes are TRBV27 and TRBJ2-7, with 8 bases fitting TRBD1. The receptor comes from a man aged 45-65 years who received an inactivated influenza vaccine. Sequenced here: PBMCs from blood, sampled on the day of vaccination. The CDR3 spells CASRLGEQGGYEQYF. CDR3 sequence (DNA): TGTGCCAGCAGACTGGGGGAACAGGGGGGCTACGAGCAGTACTTC.